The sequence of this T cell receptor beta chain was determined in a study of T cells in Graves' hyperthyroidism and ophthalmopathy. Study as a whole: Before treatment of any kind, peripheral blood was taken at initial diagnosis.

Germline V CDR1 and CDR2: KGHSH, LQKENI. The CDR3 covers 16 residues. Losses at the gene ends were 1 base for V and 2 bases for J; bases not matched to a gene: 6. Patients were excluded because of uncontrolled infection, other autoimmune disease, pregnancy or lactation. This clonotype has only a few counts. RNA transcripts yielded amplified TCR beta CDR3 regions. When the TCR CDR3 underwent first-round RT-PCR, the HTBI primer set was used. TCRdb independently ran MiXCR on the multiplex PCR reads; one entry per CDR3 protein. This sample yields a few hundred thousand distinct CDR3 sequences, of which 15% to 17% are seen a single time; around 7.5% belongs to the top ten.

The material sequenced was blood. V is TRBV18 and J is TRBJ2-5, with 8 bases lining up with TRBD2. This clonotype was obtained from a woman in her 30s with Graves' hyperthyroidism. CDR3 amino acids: CASSPLAGSRQETQYF. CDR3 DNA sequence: TGTGCCAGCTCACCACTAGCGGGGTCTCGACAAGAGACCCAGTACTTC.